These 10 T cell receptor beta chains were all obtained from the same sample, sequenced in a study of cytomegalovirus exposure and HLA in healthy donors. The PCR had 60 Vbeta and 13 Jbeta primers. The data were produced by immunoSEQ multiplex PCR, yet TCRdb's version contains in-frame clones alone and is incomplete. Seen in this sample are about 51,000 clones; the ten most common clones hold roughly 25%. Source material: PBMCs. The receptors were gathered from a man aged 35 to 55 in good health and CMV-seropositive.

This chain links TRBV19 with TRBJ1-1; possible D gene TRBD1, 6 bases. Germline lookup yields CDR1 LNHDA and CDR2 SQIVND (reference sequence). CDR3 length: 17 amino acids. V lost 6 bases, J lost 0 bases, and 20 bases lay in between. CDR3 residues: CASRVSTGQIMNTEAFF. The CDR3 coding sequence is TGTGCCAGTAGAGTTTCCACGGGACAAATCATGAACACTGAAGCTTTCTTT.

V and J are TRBV5-4 and TRBJ2-7; D is perhaps TRBD2 (6 bases). Looked up from germline, CDR1 is SGHNT and CDR2 is YYREEE (reference sequence). Trimming left V 4 bases short and J 7 bases short, with 15 bases between. There are 13 residues in the CDR3. Here the CDR3 DNA reads TGTGCCAGCAGCGCCCGGGAGCCGGGGGAGCAGTACTTC. Translated: CASSAREPGEQYF.

The J gene is TRBJ2-7, the V gene TRBV2; D might be TRBD2 (6 bases). The CDR3 covers 15 residues. Germline V gene sequence: CDR1 SNHLY, CDR2 FYNNEI. With 4 bases removed from V and 1 base from J, the gap between germline ends came to 14 bases. CDR3 sequence: CASSGRGTGSYEQYF. Written as DNA, the CDR3 is TGTGCCAGCAGTGGCCGGGGGACGGGGTCCTACGAGCAGTACTTC. Combining the CDR3 with reference TRBV2 and TRBJ2-7 gives the whole variable domain EPEVTQTPSHQVTQMGQEVILRCVPISNHLYFYWYRQILGQKVEFLVSFYNNEISEKSEIFDDQFSVERPDGSNFTLKIRSTKLEDSAMYFCASSGRGTGSYEQYFGPGTRLTVT.

V usage is TRBV4-2 and J usage is TRBJ2-7, with 8 positions matching TRBD1. The germline V gene encodes CDR1 LGHNA and CDR2 YNFKEQ. V was clipped by 8 bases and J by 5 bases; unmatched bases: 11. The CDR3 has 14 amino acids. The CDR3 DNA sequence: TGTGCCAGCGGGCGGCAGGGGGCAGGGAACGAGCAGTACTTC. It encodes CASGRQGAGNEQYF.

The chain combines TRBV29-1 with TRBJ1-2; D is ambiguous. V lost 1 base, J lost 7 bases, and 10 bases lay in between. CDR3 length: 12 residues. Per the germline V gene, CDR1 is SQVTM and CDR2 is ANQGSEA. This CDR3 reads CSVEGGGLGYTF. The DNA for the CDR3 is TGCAGCGTTGAAGGGGGAGGGCTTGGCTACACCTTC.

The chain is built from TRBV29-1 and TRBJ2-5, with D possibly matching TRBD2 (5 bases). Germline assignment: CDR1 SQVTM and CDR2 ANQGSEA. This CDR3 is 12 amino acids long. The V and J ends lost 6 bases and 5 bases respectively, with 13 bases between them. Here the CDR3 reads CSVGGSYETQYF. The CDR3 nucleotides are TGCAGCGTCGGAGGTTCCTACGAGACCCAGTACTTC. Filled out from reference TRBV29-1 and TRBJ2-5, the complete variable domain reads SAVISQKPSRDICQRGTSLTIQCQVDSQVTMMFWYRQQPGQSLTLIATANQGSEATYESGFVIDKFPISRPNLTFSTLTVSNMSPEDSSIYLCSVGGSYETQYFGPGTRLLVL.

On this clone: This CDR3 is missing its conserved last phenylalanine or tryptophan, likely due to a read error. The V and J genes are TRBV6-5 and TRBJ1-1; D is undetermined. Trimming pared 0 bases from V and 7 bases from J, leaving 15 bases between. This CDR3 has 15 amino acids. Germline CDR1 MNHEY, CDR2 SVGAGI. CDR3 in amino acids: CASSYSAVGFGEAFL. CDR3 in DNA: TGTGCCAGCAGTTACTCCGCAGTGGGCTTTGGTGAAGCTTTCCTT.

The rearrangement links TRBV4-1 to TRBJ2-1; D might be TRBD2 (6 bases). V was pared by 0 bases and J by 0 bases, with 9 bases between. Germline V gene sequence: CDR1 MGHRA, CDR2 YSYEKL. This CDR3 region has 16 residues. DNA of the CDR3: TGCGCCAGCAGCCAAGATAGCGGACTCTCCTACAATGAGCAGTTCTTC. Its protein product is CASSQDSGLSYNEQFF.

The chain couples TRBV28 to TRBJ1-1; maybe TRBD1 (6 bases). V lost 1 base to trimming and J lost 1 base, with 7 bases between them. Germline V gene lookup returns CDR1 MDHEN and CDR2 SYDVKM. The CDR3 sequence is 14 residues long. The CDR3 DNA follows: TGTGCCAGCAGTTTATTGGACAGGAACACTGAAGCTTTCTTT. Amino acids: CASSLLDRNTEAFF.

V is TRBV30 and J is TRBJ1-5; tentative D call: TRBD1 (5 bases). This CDR3 has 13 amino acids. CDR1 GTSNPN and CDR2 SVGIG come from the germline V gene (reference sequence). Trimming shortened V by 2 bases and J by 5 bases, and 10 bases separated the two germline ends. CDR3 in amino acids: CAWSNLGDQPQHF. The CDR3 nucleotides are TGTGCCTGGAGTAATTTAGGGGATCAGCCCCAGCATTTT.